Below, 21 T cell receptor beta chains from the same sample are listed, as sequenced in a study of human T cells and chemical hapten exposure. TCRdb reprocessed the RACE reads with MiXCR, giving one entry per CDR3 protein. The data contain around 50,000 distinct CDR3 sequences, 9.3% of them singletons. The time point is: patch test 1, 2 weeks after DPC sensitization. Sample treatment: therapeutic diphenylcyclopropenone sensitization with weekly scalp DPC. This material consisted of whole blood, taken in connection with sensitization to the hapten diphenylcyclopropenone (DPC). These TCRs come from a woman between 35 and 50 years old with alopecia areata. Some clones in this sample may be carry-over from other donors' samples.

There are a few counts of this clonotype. This chain joins TRBV7-2 and TRBJ2-3; either TRBD1 or TRBD2 may supply D (5 bases each). Trimming removed 0 bases at V and 10 bases at J, with 5 bases between. Germline lookup yields CDR1 SGHTA and CDR2 FQGNSA. The CDR3 spans 11 residues. Here the CDR3 DNA reads TGTGCCAGCAGCTTAGCGGGGGCGCAGTATTTT. It codes for CASSLAGAQYF.

This clonotype was seen only a few times. The chain joins TRBV12-3 or TRBV12-4 to TRBJ2-2; the match to TRBD2 covers 7 bases. This CDR3 spans 16 amino acids. The trim removed 6 bases at V and 1 base at J, leaving 8 bases unmatched. CDR3 region: CASSNSWGGNTGELFF. DNA for the CDR3: TGTGCCAGCAGCAACAGCTGGGGGGGGAACACCGGGGAGCTGTTTTTT.

This clonotype has a count of ten or more. V and J are TRBV5-1 and TRBJ2-5, with D perhaps assigned TRBD1 or TRBD2 (5 bases each). Deletions cut 4 bases from V and 3 bases from J, with 16 bases between. The germline gives CDR1 SGHRS, CDR2 YFSETQ. There are 15 residues in the CDR3. In nucleotides, the CDR3 is TGCGCCAGCAGCCCTTGGGACGGCGCGAAAGAGACCCAGTACTTC. Protein sequence: CASSPWDGAKETQYF.

The chain is built from TRBV10-3 and TRBJ1-6; D remains unclear. V was clipped by 7 bases and J by 5 bases, with 9 bases between them. The CDR3 is made up of 13 amino acids. Germline CDR1 ENHRY, CDR2 SYGVKD. The CDR3 region has the DNA TGTGCCATCACCTTCAGTGATAATTCACCCCTCCACTTT. Translating gives CAITFSDNSPLHF.

This clonotype was seen a handful of times. This chain uses TRBV28 with TRBJ1-1, with TRBD1 matching 9 bases. Losses at the gene ends were 5 bases for V and 2 bases for J; bases not matched to a gene: 6. The length of the CDR3 is 15 residues. CDR1 MDHEN and CDR2 SYDVKM come from the germline V gene. CDR3 amino acids: CASSPRGQGNTEAFF. CDR3 nucleotide sequence: TGTGCCAGCAGTCCACGGGGACAGGGAAACACTGAAGCTTTCTTT.

The gene calls are TRBV19 and TRBJ2-1, with 9 bases aligning to TRBD1. The CDR3 runs to 18 residues. Germline CDR1 LNHDA, CDR2 SQIVND (reference sequence). The trim removed 4 bases at V and 4 bases at J, leaving 14 bases unmatched. CDR3 sequence (DNA): TGTGCCAGTAGTAAACCAGGGCTCGGGACAGGGTCTTACAATGAGCAGTTCTTC. Protein sequence: CASSKPGLGTGSYNEQFF.

This clonotype appeared many times. This rearrangement joins TRBV9 to TRBJ2-1; possibly TRBD2 for D (6 bases). Germline CDR1 and CDR2: SGDLS and YYNGEE. V lost 0 bases and J lost 8, with 15 bases in between. CDR3 length equals 15 residues. The DNA of the CDR3 is TGTGCCAGCAGCGTAGGAGGAACTAGCTTCGATGAGCAGTTCTTC. This gives the protein CASSVGGTSFDEQFF. Full variable domain (missing parts from reference TRBV9 and TRBJ2-1): DSGVTQTPKHLITATGQRVTLRCSPRSGDLSVYWYQQSLDQGLQFLIQYYNGEERAKGNILERFSAQQFPDLHSELNLSSLELGDSALYFCASSVGGTSFDEQFFGPGTRLTVL.

This clonotype was detected ten times or more. The rearrangement joins TRBV6-4 to TRBJ1-1; a possible D gene is TRBD1 (6 bases). With 6 bases removed from V and 1 base from J, the gap between germline ends came to 12 bases. Germline V gene sequence: CDR1 MRHNA, CDR2 SNTAGT. The CDR3 extends over 14 amino acids. Here the CDR3 DNA reads TGTGCCAGCAGCGCAGGGGTGGAGAACACTGAAGCTTTCTTT. This encodes CASSAGVENTEAFF.

This clonotype has a handful of counts. V usage is TRBV12-2 and J usage is TRBJ2-5; the listed D gene, TRBD1, was not tested against the DNA. TRBV12-2 is assigned pseudogene status. The CDR3 is 15 residues long. CDR3 amino acids: CASRLVPRSQETQYF. The CDR3 bases are TGTGCAAGTCGCTTAGTCCCCCGCAGCCAAGAGACCCAGTACTTC.

The chain combines TRBV5-6 with TRBJ2-3, with 10 nucleotides matching TRBD2. Germline-derived CDR1 and CDR2 are SGHDT and YYEEEE. This CDR3 has 15 amino acids. Trimming cost V 4 bases and J 4 bases; bases outside gene matches: 6. The DNA of the CDR3 is TGTGCCAGCAGCCGAACTAGCGGGGTGGCAGATACGCAGTATTTT. Translating it yields CASSRTSGVADTQYF.

Ten or more counts support this clonotype. The chain couples TRBV7-9 to TRBJ1-2; the D is unclear. This CDR3 comprises 12 residues. The germline CDR1 and CDR2 sequences are SEHNR and FQNEAQ (reference sequence). Between the trimmed V and J ends, which lost 1 base and 2 bases, there was a span of 2 bases. CDR3: CASSLENYGYTF. Here the CDR3 DNA reads TGTGCCAGCAGCTTAGAAAACTATGGCTACACCTTC. Based on the CDR3 plus reference TRBV7-9 and TRBJ1-2, the full variable domain is DTGVSQNPRHKITKRGQNVTFRCDPISEHNRLYWYRQTLGQGPEFLTYFQNEAQLEKSRLLSDRFSAERPKGSFSTLEIQRTEQGDSAMYLCASSLENYGYTFGSGTRLTVV.

This clonotype was counted a few times. The chain links TRBV7-9 to TRBJ2-7; perhaps D is TRBD1 or TRBD2 (5 bases each). V lost 5 bases to trimming and J lost 5 bases, with 13 bases between them. Germline V gene sequence: CDR1 SEHNR, CDR2 FQNEAQ (reference sequence). The CDR3 runs to 13 residues. CDR3 sequence reads: CASSPGRANEQYF. Written as DNA, the CDR3 is TGTGCCAGCAGCCCGGGACGAGCGAACGAGCAGTACTTC.

The chain combines TRBV7-6 with TRBJ2-5; the D gene is possibly TRBD2 (7 bases). V was cut by 4 bases and J by 2 bases, with 20 bases left in between. Germline loops: CDR1 SGHVS, CDR2 FNYEAQ. The CDR3 spans 17 residues. The DNA of the CDR3 is TGTGCCAGCAGCTCATCCTGGGGGGGACAAACACAAGAGACCCAGTACTTC. This gives the protein CASSSSWGGQTQETQYF. The variable domain in full, with the rest retrieved from reference TRBV7-6 and TRBJ2-5, is GAGVSQSPRYKVTKRGQDVALRCDPISGHVSLYWYRQALGQGPEFLTYFNYEAQQDKSGLPNDRFSAERPEGSISTLTIQRTEQRDSAMYRCASSSSWGGQTQETQYFGPGTRLLVL.

This clonotype was detected ten times or more. V is TRBV7-7 and J is TRBJ2-1, with D uncertain. V lost 4 bases and J lost 0, with 13 bases in between. This CDR3 is 16 amino acids long. Germline-derived CDR1 and CDR2 are SSHAT and FNYEAQ (reference sequence). The CDR3 region is CASSSYVTSSYNEQFF. Written as DNA, the CDR3 is TGTGCCAGCAGCTCGTACGTGACCAGCTCCTACAATGAGCAGTTCTTC.

This clonotype has a count of ten or more. This chain connects TRBV7-6 to TRBJ2-3; tentatively, D is TRBD1 (6 bases). The CDR3 is 13 residues long. Germline loops: CDR1 SGHVS, CDR2 FNYEAQ. The V end lost 4 bases, the J end lost 3 bases, and 8 bases lay between the germline ends. The CDR3 nucleotides read TGTGCCAGCAGCTCCAGGGGAACAGATACGCAGTATTTT. This gives the protein CASSSRGTDTQYF.

This clonotype was observed a few times. The genes are TRBV2 and TRBJ1-6; D is undetermined. Trimming pared 7 bases from V and 0 bases from J, leaving 10 bases between. Germline CDR1 reads SNHLY; CDR2 reads FYNNEI. This CDR3 region has 15 residues. As DNA, the CDR3 is TGTGCCAGCACCGCCTTCCGCTCCTATAATTCACCCCTCCACTTT. Translated: CASTAFRSYNSPLHF.

This clonotype was found a few times. The chain employs TRBV3-1 and TRBJ2-3; 10 bases fit TRBD2. This CDR3 is built from 16 residues. V lost 2 bases, J lost 2 bases, and 4 bases stayed unmatched. Germline CDR1 is LGHDT and CDR2 is YNNKEL (reference sequence). The CDR3 sequence: CASSQRAGGPTDTQYF. In DNA, the CDR3 is TGTGCCAGCAGCCAACGAGCGGGGGGGCCCACAGATACGCAGTATTTT.

This clonotype was counted at least ten times. The chain has TRBV11-3 and TRBJ2-3, with D perhaps TRBD2 (6 bases). The CDR3 is made up of 16 amino acids. The germline V and J ends were trimmed by 2 bases and 0 bases, with 12 bases remaining between them. The germline gives CDR1 SGHNT, CDR2 YENEEA. In DNA, the CDR3 is TGTGCCAGCAGCTTAAGGGGACTCGAAAGCACAGATACGCAGTATTTT. It specifies CASSLRGLESTDTQYF.

The chain uses TRBV11-2 and TRBJ2-3; no reliable D call. The CDR3 sequence is 14 residues long. V was pared by 1 base and J by 4 bases, with 9 bases between. The germline V gene has CDR1 SGHAT and CDR2 FQNNGV. The CDR3 is CASSLGTRADTQYF. DNA for the CDR3: TGTGCCAGCAGCTTAGGGACCCGGGCAGATACGCAGTATTTT.

The sample holds many counts of this clonotype. The rearrangement joins TRBV7-3 to TRBJ2-7; 10 bases are shared with TRBD2. Germline CDR1 reads SGHTA; CDR2 reads FQGTGA. The CDR3 loop spans 15 amino acids. Trimming at V came to 5 bases and at J to 4 bases, leaving 8 bases not matched to a gene. The DNA of the CDR3 is TGTGCCAGCAGCCTCCAGCGGGGGGGCCTTTACGAGCAGTACTTC. It is translated as CASSLQRGGLYEQYF.

This clonotype was seen many times. This chain links TRBV16 with TRBJ1-2; maybe TRBD1 (5 bases). The CDR3 is 15 residues long. The V gene lost 1 base and the J gene lost 0 bases, with 9 bases spanning the gap. CDR1 is KGHSY and CDR2 is FQNENV in the germline V gene. This CDR3 is CASSQFRGTNYGYTF. Written as DNA, the CDR3 is TGTGCCAGCAGCCAATTCCGGGGCACTAACTATGGCTACACCTTC.